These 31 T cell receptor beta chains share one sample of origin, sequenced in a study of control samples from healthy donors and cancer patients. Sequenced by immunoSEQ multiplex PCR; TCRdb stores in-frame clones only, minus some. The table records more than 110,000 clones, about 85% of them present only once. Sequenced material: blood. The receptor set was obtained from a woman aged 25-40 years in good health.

The CDR3 coding sequence is TGCGCCAGCAGCCAAGATCGGGCAGGCGGTGGCTACACCTTC. Its translation is CASSQDRAGGGYTF. V is TRBV4-1 and J is TRBJ1-2; no definite D call. V lost 0 bases and J 7 bases, leaving 12 bases between the germline ends. The CDR3 is made up of 14 amino acids. Germline V gives CDR1 MGHRA, CDR2 YSYEKL.

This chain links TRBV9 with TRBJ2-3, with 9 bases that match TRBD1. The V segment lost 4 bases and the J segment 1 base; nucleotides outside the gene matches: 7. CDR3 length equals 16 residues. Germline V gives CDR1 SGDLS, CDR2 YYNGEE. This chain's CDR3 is CASSLRTGEGTDTQYF. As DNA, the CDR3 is TGTGCCAGCAGCCTGAGGACAGGGGAGGGCACAGATACGCAGTATTTT.

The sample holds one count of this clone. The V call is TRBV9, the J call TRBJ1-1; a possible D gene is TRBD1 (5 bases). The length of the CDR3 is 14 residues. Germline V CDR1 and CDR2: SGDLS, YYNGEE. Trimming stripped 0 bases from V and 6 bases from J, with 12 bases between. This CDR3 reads CASSVAGGTAEAFF. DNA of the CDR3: TGTGCCAGCAGCGTAGCGGGTGGGACGGCTGAAGCTTTCTTT.

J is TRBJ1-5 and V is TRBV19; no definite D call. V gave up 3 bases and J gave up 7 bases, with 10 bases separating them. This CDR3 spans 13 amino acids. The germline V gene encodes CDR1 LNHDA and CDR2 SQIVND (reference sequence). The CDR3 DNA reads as TGTGCCAGTAGTATGGCAGCTGGCCAGCCCCAGCATTTT. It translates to CASSMAAGQPQHF.

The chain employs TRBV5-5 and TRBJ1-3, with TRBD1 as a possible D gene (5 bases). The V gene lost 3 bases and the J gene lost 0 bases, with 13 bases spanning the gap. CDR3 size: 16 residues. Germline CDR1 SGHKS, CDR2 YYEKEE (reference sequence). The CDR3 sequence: CASSYLGLDSGNTIYF. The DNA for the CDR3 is TGTGCCAGCAGCTATCTGGGACTGGACTCTGGAAACACCATATATTTT.

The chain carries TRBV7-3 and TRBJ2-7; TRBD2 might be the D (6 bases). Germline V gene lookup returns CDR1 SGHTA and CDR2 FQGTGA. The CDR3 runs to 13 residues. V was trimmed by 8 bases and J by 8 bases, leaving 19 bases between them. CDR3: CASGKGSREQQYF. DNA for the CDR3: TGTGCCAGCGGTAAGGGATCTCGGGAGCAGCAGTACTTC.

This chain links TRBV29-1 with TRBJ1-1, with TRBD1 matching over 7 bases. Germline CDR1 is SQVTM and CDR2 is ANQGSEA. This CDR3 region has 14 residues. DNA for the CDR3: TGCAGAGTCTCGGAGGGGGCCTTGAACACTGAAGCTTTCTTT. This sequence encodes CRVSEGALNTEAFF. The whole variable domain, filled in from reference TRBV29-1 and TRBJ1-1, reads SAVISQKPSRDICQRGTSLTIQCQVDSQVTMMFWYRQQPGQSLTLIATANQGSEATYESGFVIDKFPISRPNLTFSTLTVSNMSPEDSSIYLCRVSEGALNTEAFFGQGTRLTVV.

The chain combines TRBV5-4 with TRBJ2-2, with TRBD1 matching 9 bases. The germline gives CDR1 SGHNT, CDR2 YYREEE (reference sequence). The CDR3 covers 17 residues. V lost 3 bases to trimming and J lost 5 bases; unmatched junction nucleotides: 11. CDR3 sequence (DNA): TGTGCCAGCAGCTCCCTGGCCGACAGGGGGGTAACCGGGGAGCTGTTTTTT. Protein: CASSSLADRGVTGELFF. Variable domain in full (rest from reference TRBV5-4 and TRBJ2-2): ETGVTQSPTHLIKTRGQQVTLRCSSQSGHNTVSWYQQALGQGPQFIFQYYREEENGRGNFPPRFSGLQFPNYSSELNVNALELDDSALYLCASSSLADRGVTGELFFGEGSRLTVL.

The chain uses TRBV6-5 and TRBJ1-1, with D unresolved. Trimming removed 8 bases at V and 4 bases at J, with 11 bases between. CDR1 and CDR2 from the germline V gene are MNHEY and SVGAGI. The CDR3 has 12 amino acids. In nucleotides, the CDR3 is TGTGCCAGCGGGTCGGGTGGCACTGAAGCTTTCTTT. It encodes CASGSGGTEAFF.

CDR3: CASSQFSSGSDDEQFF. The CDR3 coding sequence is TGCGCCAGCAGCCAATTTTCTAGCGGGAGTGACGATGAGCAGTTCTTC. The chain recombines TRBV4-1 with TRBJ2-1; TRBD2 matches 10 bases. Germline CDR1 reads MGHRA; CDR2 reads YSYEKL. Unmatched junction bases numbered 9, after V lost 2 bases and J lost 8 bases. There are 16 residues in the CDR3.

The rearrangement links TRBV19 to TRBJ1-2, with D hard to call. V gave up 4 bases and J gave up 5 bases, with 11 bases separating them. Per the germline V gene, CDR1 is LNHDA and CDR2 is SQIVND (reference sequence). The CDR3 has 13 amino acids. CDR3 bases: TGTGCCAGTAGTAAAGGCCTCTATTATGGCTACACCTTC. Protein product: CASSKGLYYGYTF.

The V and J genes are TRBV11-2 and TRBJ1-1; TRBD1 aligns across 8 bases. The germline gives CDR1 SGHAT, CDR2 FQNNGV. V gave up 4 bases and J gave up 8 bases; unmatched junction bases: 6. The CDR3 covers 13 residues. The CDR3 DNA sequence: TGTGCCAGCAGCTCTGGACAGGGAGGGGAAGCTTTCTTT. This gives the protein CASSSGQGGEAFF.

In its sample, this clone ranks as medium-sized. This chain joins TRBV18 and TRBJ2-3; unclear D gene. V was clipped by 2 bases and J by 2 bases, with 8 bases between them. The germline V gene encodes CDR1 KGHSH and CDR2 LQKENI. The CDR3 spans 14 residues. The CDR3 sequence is CASSPTGDTDTQYF. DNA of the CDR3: TGTGCCAGCTCACCAACCGGCGACACAGATACGCAGTATTTT.

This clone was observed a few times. The CDR3 bases are TGTGCCAGCAGCTTAGAGACTCAGCCCCAGCATTTT. Translation gives CASSLETQPQHF. The gene calls are TRBV7-9 and TRBJ1-5; D gene uncertain. The CDR3 contains 12 residues. V was shortened by 1 base and J by 6 bases, with 4 bases between the two germline ends. Germline V gene sequence: CDR1 SEHNR, CDR2 FQNEAQ (reference sequence).

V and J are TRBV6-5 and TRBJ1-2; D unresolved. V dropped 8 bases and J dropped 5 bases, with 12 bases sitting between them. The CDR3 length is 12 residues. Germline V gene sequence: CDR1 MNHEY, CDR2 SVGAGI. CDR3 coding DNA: TGTGCCAGCCTTTCGATAGGGTATGGCTACACCTTC. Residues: CASLSIGYGYTF.

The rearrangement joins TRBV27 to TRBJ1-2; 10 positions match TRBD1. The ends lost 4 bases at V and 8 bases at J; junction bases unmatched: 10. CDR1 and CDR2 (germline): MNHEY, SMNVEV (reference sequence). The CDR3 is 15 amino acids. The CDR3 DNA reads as TGTGCCAGCAGTTGGACCGGGACAGGGGCCCTGGGCTACACCTTC. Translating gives CASSWTGTGALGYTF.

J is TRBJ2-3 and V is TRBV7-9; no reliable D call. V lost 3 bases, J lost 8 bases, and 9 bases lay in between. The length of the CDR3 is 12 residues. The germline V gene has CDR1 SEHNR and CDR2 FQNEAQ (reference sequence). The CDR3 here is CASSFDMGTQYF. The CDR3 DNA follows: TGTGCCAGCAGCTTCGACATGGGTACGCAGTATTTT.

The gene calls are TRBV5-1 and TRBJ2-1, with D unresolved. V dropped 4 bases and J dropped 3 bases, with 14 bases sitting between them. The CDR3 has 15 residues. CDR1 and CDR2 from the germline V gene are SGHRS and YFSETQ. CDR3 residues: CASSGDLYVYNEQFF. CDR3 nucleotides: TGCGCCAGCAGCGGAGACTTGTACGTCTACAATGAGCAGTTCTTC.

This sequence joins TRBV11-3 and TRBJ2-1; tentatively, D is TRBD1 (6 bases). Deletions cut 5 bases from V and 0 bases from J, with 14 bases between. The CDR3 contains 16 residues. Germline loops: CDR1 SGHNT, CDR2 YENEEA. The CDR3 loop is CASSPRGSSSYNEQFF. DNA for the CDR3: TGTGCCAGCAGCCCGAGGGGGAGCAGCTCCTACAATGAGCAGTTCTTC.

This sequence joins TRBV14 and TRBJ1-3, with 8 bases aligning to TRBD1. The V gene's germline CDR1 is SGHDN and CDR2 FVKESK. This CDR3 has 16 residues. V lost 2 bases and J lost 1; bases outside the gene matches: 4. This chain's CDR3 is CASSQRQGRSGNTIYF. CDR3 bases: TGTGCCAGCAGCCAAAGACAGGGGAGATCTGGAAACACCATATATTTT.

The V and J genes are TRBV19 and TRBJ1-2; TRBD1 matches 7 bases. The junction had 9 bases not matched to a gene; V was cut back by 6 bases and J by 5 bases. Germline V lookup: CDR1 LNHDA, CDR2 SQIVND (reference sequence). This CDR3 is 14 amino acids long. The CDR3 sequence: CASRSTGTVYGYTF. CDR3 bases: TGTGCCAGTAGATCGACAGGGACAGTATATGGCTACACCTTC.

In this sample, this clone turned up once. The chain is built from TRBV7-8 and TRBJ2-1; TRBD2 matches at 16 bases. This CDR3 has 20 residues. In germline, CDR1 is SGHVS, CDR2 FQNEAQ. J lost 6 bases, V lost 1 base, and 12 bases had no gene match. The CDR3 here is CASSLDHAGLAGGGLNEQFF. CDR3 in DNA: TGTGCCAGCAGCTTAGATCACGCGGGACTAGCGGGAGGGGGCCTCAATGAGCAGTTCTTC.

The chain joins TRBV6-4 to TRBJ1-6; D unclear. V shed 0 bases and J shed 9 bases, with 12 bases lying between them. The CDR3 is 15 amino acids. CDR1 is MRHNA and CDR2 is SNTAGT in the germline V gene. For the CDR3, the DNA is TGTGCCAGCAGTGACTCAGGGTCCCTTGGTTCACCCCTCCACTTT. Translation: CASSDSGSLGSPLHF.

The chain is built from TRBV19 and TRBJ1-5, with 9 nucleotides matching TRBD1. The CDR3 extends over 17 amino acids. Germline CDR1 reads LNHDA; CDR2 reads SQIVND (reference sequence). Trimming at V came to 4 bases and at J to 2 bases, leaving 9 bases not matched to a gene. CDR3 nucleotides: TGTGCCAGTAGTACGACGGGACAGGGCACAGGCAATCAGCCCCAGCATTTT. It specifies CASSTTGQGTGNQPQHF.

The chain's CDR3 is CASSDDRGHRGTYSNQPQHF. As DNA, the CDR3 is TGTGCCAGCAGCGACGATCGAGGACACAGGGGGACCTATAGCAATCAGCCCCAGCATTTT. The rearrangement uses TRBV6-6 and TRBJ1-5; 8 bases map to TRBD1. The V gene end was trimmed by 6 bases and the J gene end by 0 bases; junction bases not matched to a gene: 19. The CDR3 sequence is 20 residues long. Germline loops: CDR1 MNHNY, CDR2 SVGAGI (reference sequence).

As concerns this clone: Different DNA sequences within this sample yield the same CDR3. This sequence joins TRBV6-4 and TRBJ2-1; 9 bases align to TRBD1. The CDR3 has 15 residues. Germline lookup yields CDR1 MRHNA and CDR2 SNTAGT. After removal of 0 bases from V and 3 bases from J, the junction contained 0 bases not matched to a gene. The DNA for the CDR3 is TGTGCCAGCAGTGACTCGACAGGGGGCTACAATGAGCAGTTCTTC. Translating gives CASSDSTGGYNEQFF.

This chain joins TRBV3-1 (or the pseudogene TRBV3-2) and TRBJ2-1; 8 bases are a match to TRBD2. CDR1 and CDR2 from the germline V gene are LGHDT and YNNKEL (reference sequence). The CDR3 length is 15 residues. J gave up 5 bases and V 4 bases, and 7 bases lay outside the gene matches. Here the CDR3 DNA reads TGTGCCAGCAGCCCCACTAGCGGCGGTAACAATGAGCAGTTCTTC. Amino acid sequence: CASSPTSGGNNEQFF.

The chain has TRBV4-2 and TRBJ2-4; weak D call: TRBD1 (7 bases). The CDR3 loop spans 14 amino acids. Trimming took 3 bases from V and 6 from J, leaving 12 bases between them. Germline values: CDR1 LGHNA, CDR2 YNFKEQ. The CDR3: CASSQGGQLNIQYF. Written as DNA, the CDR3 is TGTGCCAGCAGCCAGGGGGGACAGCTAAACATTCAGTACTTC.

This CDR3 reads CASSLGGNKAYEQYF. In DNA, the CDR3 is TGTGCCAGCAGCTTGGGGGGGAACAAGGCCTACGAGCAGTACTTC. The chain recombines TRBV5-4 with TRBJ2-7, with D possibly called TRBD1 or TRBD2 (5 bases each). The germline V and J ends were trimmed by 0 bases and 2 bases, with 12 bases remaining between them. This CDR3 has 15 amino acids. Per germline, CDR1 SGHNT and CDR2 YYREEE (reference sequence).

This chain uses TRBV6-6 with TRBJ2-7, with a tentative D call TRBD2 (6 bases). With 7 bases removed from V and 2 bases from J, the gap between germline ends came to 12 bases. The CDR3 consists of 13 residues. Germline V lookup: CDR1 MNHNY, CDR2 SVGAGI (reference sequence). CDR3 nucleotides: TGTGCCAGCACCCTTAGCGGAACCTACGAGCAGTACTTC. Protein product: CASTLSGTYEQYF.

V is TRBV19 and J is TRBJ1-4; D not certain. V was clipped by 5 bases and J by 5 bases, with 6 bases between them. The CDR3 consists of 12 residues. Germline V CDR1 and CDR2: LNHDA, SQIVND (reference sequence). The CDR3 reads CASSSPNEKLFF. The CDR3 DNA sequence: TGTGCCAGTAGTTCGCCCAATGAAAAACTGTTTTTT.